This is a list of T cell receptor beta chains from one sample in a study of T cells after yellow fever vaccination. In TCRdb, the 5' RACE reads were re-called with MiXCR into one record per CDR3 protein. This table has some 300,000 distinct CDR3 sequences, roughly 4% appearing once. The material was PBMCs, obtained on the day of the yellow fever booster vaccination. All receptors come from a man between 18 and 35 years old who received the YFV17D yellow fever vaccine. CDR3s include the opening cysteine and the closing phenylalanine or tryptophan. A D gene is named only where the DNA matches it firmly. Rows may omit the clone size; those that give it use once, few, many or a size class.

TRBV5-1	.	TRBJ2-5	few	CASSPPAERETQYF	TGCGCCAGCAGCCCCCCCGCAGAGAGGGAGACCCAGTACTTC
TRBV12-3/TRBV12-4	.	TRBJ1-3	many	CASSLRGLSGNTIYF	TGTGCCAGCAGTTTGAGAGGCCTCTCTGGAAACACCATATATTTT
TRBV9	.	TRBJ1-2	many	CASSGLGGRSYGYTF	TGTGCCAGCAGCGGTCTCGGGGGGCGCAGCTATGGCTACACCTTC
TRBV20-1	.	TRBJ1-2	many	CSAREGSANYGYTF	TGCAGTGCTAGAGAAGGCAGCGCTAACTATGGCTACACCTTC
TRBV9	TRBD1	TRBJ2-3	many	CASSVRQGDNADTQYF	TGTGCCAGCAGCGTTCGACAGGGGGATAATGCAGATACGCAGTATTTT
TRBV15	.	TRBJ1-1	many	CATSRDWNYPDTEAFF	TGTGCCACCAGCAGAGATTGGAACTATCCTGACACTGAAGCTTTCTTT
TRBV4-1	TRBD2	TRBJ2-1	many	CASSQPPGLAGGRNSNEQFF	TGCGCCAGCAGCCAACCACCGGGACTAGCGGGGGGCCGCAACTCCAATGAGCAGTTCTTC
TRBV4-2	.	TRBJ1-6	few	CASSQQKSSDPGPLHF	TGTGCCAGCAGCCAACAGAAATCATCGGATCCCGGGCCCCTCCACTTT
TRBV7-2	TRBD2	TRBJ2-1	.	CASRTGGGNEQFF	TGTGCCAGCAGAACTGGGGGGGGCAATGAGCAGTTCTTC
TRBV15	.	TRBJ1-4	many	CATSRDKGWDEKLFF	TGTGCCACCAGCAGAGATAAGGGCTGGGATGAAAAACTGTTTTTT
TRBV6-6	.	TRBJ2-5	.	CASCRGTGETQYF	TGTGCCAGCTGTCGAGGTACGGGCGAGACCCAGTACTTC
TRBV4-3	TRBD2	TRBJ2-1	few	CASSQDLAGGFYNEQFF	TGCGCCAGCAGCCAAGACCTAGCGGGGGGCTTCTACAATGAGCAGTTCTTC
TRBV28	TRBD2	TRBJ2-3	few	CASTKGLASPGTQYF	TGTGCCAGCACTAAGGGACTAGCGTCCCCGGGTACGCAGTATTTT
TRBV7-9	.	TRBJ1-2	many	CASSSRGRAAYGYTF	TGTGCCAGCAGCTCTCGGGGCAGGGCAGCCTATGGCTACACCTTC
TRBV20-1	TRBD1	TRBJ2-5	many	CSFSMGQAQETQYF	TGCAGTTTTTCTATGGGACAGGCGCAAGAGACCCAGTACTTC
TRBV2	TRBD1	TRBJ2-7	many	CASSGDSYVEQYF	TGTGCCAGCAGTGGGGACAGTTACGTCGAGCAGTACTTC
TRBV7-2	TRBD1	TRBJ2-2	.	CASSKGQGSPGELFF	TGTGCCAGCAGCAAGGGACAGGGGAGCCCCGGGGAGCTGTTTTTT
TRBV12-3/TRBV12-4	.	TRBJ1-1	.	CASSLGGRVPEAFF	TGTGCCAGCAGTTTGGGGGGGCGCGTCCCTGAAGCTTTCTTT
TRBV5-5	TRBD1	TRBJ1-5	many	CASSYDRGSQPQHF	TGTGCCAGCAGCTACGACAGGGGTAGCCAGCCCCAGCATTTT
TRBV12-3/TRBV12-4	.	TRBJ1-5	.	CASRGPGQGSNQPQHF	TGTGCCAGCAGAGGTCCGGGACAAGGGAGCAATCAGCCCCAGCATTTT
TRBV12-3/TRBV12-4	.	TRBJ2-6	many	CASGWTGTSGANVLTF	TGTGCCAGCGGTTGGACCGGAACTTCTGGGGCCAACGTCCTGACTTTC
TRBV4-1	TRBD1	TRBJ1-5	many	CASSRIEGQGNQPQHF	TGCGCCAGCAGCCGGATAGAGGGACAGGGTAATCAGCCCCAGCATTTT
TRBV7-2	.	TRBJ2-7	few	CASSLDHPGVSF	TGTGCCAGCAGCTTAGATCACCCAGGGGTTTCTTTC
TRBV7-9	.	TRBJ1-3	many	CASSLASGAGNTIYF	TGTGCCAGCAGCTTAGCCTCGGGAGCTGGAAACACCATATATTTT
TRBV7-2	.	TRBJ1-2	many	CASSLAGTANYGYTF	TGTGCCAGCAGCTTAGCGGGAACAGCTAACTATGGCTACACCTTC
TRBV5-1	.	TRBJ2-2	few	CASSAGTLNTGELFF	TGCGCCAGCAGCGCCGGGACTTTAAACACCGGGGAGCTGTTTTTT
TRBV25-1	.	TRBJ2-2	few	CASSEYDVANTGELFF	TGTGCCAGCAGTGAATATGATGTCGCGAACACCGGGGAGCTGTTTTTT
TRBV6-5	.	TRBJ2-6	few	CASSYASSGANVLTF	TGTGCCAGCAGTTACGCGAGCTCTGGGGCCAACGTCCTGACTTTC
TRBV7-2	.	TRBJ2-2	many	CASSLSFSFSGELFF	TGTGCCAGCAGCTTAAGTTTTTCTTTCTCCGGGGAGCTGTTTTTT
TRBV5-1	.	TRBJ1-2	many	CASSSHPADYGYTF	TGCGCCAGCAGCTCCCATCCTGCGGACTATGGCTACACCTTC
TRBV5-1	.	TRBJ1-1	few	CASTRQPPGTEAFF	TGCGCCAGCACGAGGCAACCGCCAGGCACTGAAGCTTTCTTT
TRBV7-2	TRBD2	TRBJ2-1	few	CASSFGGGGTSYNEQFF	TGTGCCAGCAGCTTCGGGGGCGGGGGGACTTCCTACAATGAGCAGTTCTTC
TRBV7-9	TRBD2	TRBJ2-3	.	CASSRSGGGTDTQYF	TGTGCCAGCAGCCGATCCGGGGGGGGGACAGATACGCAGTATTTT
TRBV3-1	TRBD1	TRBJ2-4	many	CASSQVVDTGQKNIQYF	TGTGCCAGCAGCCAAGTCGTGGATACGGGACAGAAAAACATTCAGTACTTC
TRBV10-3	TRBD1	TRBJ1-1	.	CAISGQGPNTEAFF	TGTGCCATCAGTGGACAGGGCCCTAACACTGAAGCTTTCTTT
TRBV5-5	.	TRBJ2-4	many	CASSLANAHIQYF	TGTGCCAGCAGCTTGGCGAATGCGCACATTCAGTACTTC
TRBV20-1	TRBD2	TRBJ2-3	many	CSARLLAGTDTQYF	TGCAGTGCTAGATTACTAGCGGGCACAGATACGCAGTATTTT
TRBV7-2	.	TRBJ2-7	few	CASSLSGASYEQYF	TGTGCCAGCAGCTTGTCAGGTGCCTCCTACGAGCAGTACTTC
TRBV7-3	.	TRBJ1-6	many	CASSRYGTPLHF	TGTGCCAGCAGCCGGTATGGGACGCCCCTCCACTTT
TRBV6-2/TRBV6-3	.	TRBJ1-1	few	CASKGTFRTEAFF	TGTGCCAGCAAGGGGACCTTTAGGACTGAAGCTTTCTTT
TRBV6-1	.	TRBJ2-5	.	CASSVRGAEETQYF	TGTGCCAGCAGTGTGAGGGGGGCTGAAGAGACCCAGTACTTC
TRBV7-9	TRBD1	TRBJ1-1	many	CALAQGGAFF	TGTGCCCTCGCTCAGGGGGGAGCTTTCTTT
TRBV7-9	.	TRBJ2-7	many	CASSSFGQFYEQYF	TGTGCCAGCAGTTCGTTTGGACAGTTCTACGAGCAGTACTTC
TRBV6-5	TRBD1	TRBJ2-7	.	CASRPKPGQGAYEQYF	TGTGCCAGCAGGCCAAAACCGGGACAGGGGGCCTACGAGCAGTACTTC
TRBV19	.	TRBJ2-7	.	CASSISGNREEQYF	TGTGCCAGTAGTATATCCGGCAACAGAGAGGAGCAGTACTTC
TRBV7-6	.	TRBJ1-1	.	CASSPAQGTEAFF	TGTGCCAGCAGCCCGGCCCAGGGCACTGAAGCTTTCTTT
TRBV12-3/TRBV12-4	.	TRBJ2-1	.	CASSRDLGDPFF	TGTGCCAGCAGCCGTGATCTCGGGGACCCGTTCTTC
TRBV9	.	TRBJ1-4	many	CASSGTGSATNEKLFF	TGTGCCAGCAGCGGAACAGGGAGTGCAACTAATGAAAAACTGTTTTTT
TRBV10-3	.	TRBJ1-1	many	CAISDWGSSNTEAFF	TGTGCCATCAGTGATTGGGGGAGTTCGAACACTGAAGCTTTCTTT